The clone carrying this T cell receptor beta chain was counted a single time. Original processing notes: Amplification from reference gene primers served as the basis for estimated nucleated cell counts. Profiled with immunoSEQ multiplex PCR; TCRdb holds only in-frame clones, not every one. That table furnishes V, J and clone size, whereas the DNA furnished D and trimming. The repertoire holds fewer than 200,000 clones, with nearly 80% as singletons. This specimen comes from a study of blood T cell repertoires in COVID-19. Study overall: Some COVID-19 samples were acute and others convalescent; all came from the United States, Italy and Spain. T cells, B-cell-depleted T cells, or PBMCs provided the cDNA or gDNA that served as material.

This CDR3 comprises 15 residues. V was clipped by 0 bases and J by 3 bases, with 15 bases between them. Germline values: CDR1 SQVTM, CDR2 ANQGSEA. V is TRBV29-1 and J is TRBJ2-7, with a possible D match to TRBD2 (6 bases). Sequenced material: peripheral blood. This TCR was sampled from a woman aged 70-85 years with acute or convalescent COVID-19. The CDR3: CSVEDRGTHFYEQYF. CDR3 in DNA: TGCAGCGTTGAAGATCGTGGGACTCACTTCTACGAGCAGTACTTC.